This T cell receptor (beta chain) was recorded in a study of T cell responses to AZD1222 COVID-19 vaccine. Germline assignment: CDR1 SNHLY and CDR2 FYNNEI. The CDR3 extends over 15 amino acids. The junction had 9 bases not matched to a gene; V was cut back by 8 bases and J by 5 bases. Turning to this clone: The antigen is not known.

The repertoire was sequenced with immunoSEQ multiplex PCR; TCRdb's copy has only in-frame clones and lacks some. The sample has roughly 200,000 clones, 85% to 95% seen once. Findings and caveats of the study: White British donors predominated, females outnumbered males, and clonal diversity was possibly underestimated.

This material consisted of peripheral blood, taken 28 days after the second dose of the MenACWY control vaccine. The chain employs TRBV2 and TRBJ1-5; 10 bases are shared with TRBD1. This receptor was taken from an adult who received the MenACWY meningococcal vaccine as a control. This CDR3 reads CASGRDRGFHQPQHF. The CDR3 DNA reads as TGTGCCAGCGGCCGGGACAGGGGTTTCCATCAGCCCCAGCATTTT.